Sequencing of this TCR beta chain was carried out in a study of blood T cell repertoires in COVID-19. In the authors' methods: Estimation of nucleated cell counts relied on the amplification of reference gene primers. Here immunoSEQ multiplex PCR was the method, and the copy in TCRdb shows in-frame clones only, minus some. D and trimming come from the DNA, and the V and J calls and clone size come from that table. The sample includes about 340,000 clones, around four fifths of them seen just once. V was clipped by 6 bases and J by 12 bases; unmatched bases: 7. Germline CDR1 and CDR2: SGHTA and FQGNSA. The length of the CDR3 is 14 residues.

The chain uses TRBV7-2 and TRBJ2-1; 14 nucleotides agree with TRBD2. Sequencing used peripheral blood. The TCR sequence derives from a man between 25 and 39 years old with active or convalescent COVID-19. The CDR3 DNA reads TGTGCCAGCAGACTGACTAGCGGGGGGGTTCGGCAGTTCTTC. Translated, it gives CASRLTSGGVRQFF.